The 32 T cell receptor beta chains listed next were all sequenced from one sample in a study of cytomegalovirus exposure and HLA in healthy donors. The primer mix had 60 Vbeta and 13 Jbeta primers. Profiled with immunoSEQ multiplex PCR; TCRdb holds only in-frame clones, not every one. This table holds about 130,000 clones. The sequencing sample was made of PBMCs. These TCRs come from a woman aged 55-69 years in good health and CMV-seronegative.

The CDR3 spells CACLKRDRANYGYTF. Here the CDR3 DNA reads TGTGCCTGCCTGAAACGGGACAGAGCTAACTATGGCTACACCTTC. J is TRBJ1-2 and V is TRBV30; TRBD1 matches at 7 bases. This CDR3 has 15 residues. Germline trimming cut 6 bases from V and 0 bases from J; bases unmatched to any gene: 10. Germline CDR1 is GTSNPN and CDR2 is SVGIG (reference sequence).

The CDR3 sequence is CASSLPPGSSYEQYF. Here the CDR3 DNA reads TGTGCCAGCAGTCTTCCGCCCGGGAGTTCCTACGAGCAGTACTTC. This chain links TRBV28 with TRBJ2-7; possible D gene TRBD2, 6 bases. The germline V gene has CDR1 MDHEN and CDR2 SYDVKM. Trimming shortened V by 5 bases and J by 1 base, and 15 bases separated the two germline ends. This CDR3 is 15 amino acids long.

The CDR3 protein is CASSSKVKQGNQPQHF. In nucleotides, the CDR3 is TGTGCCAGTAGCTCAAAGGTCAAACAGGGGAACCAGCCCCAGCATTTT. The chain couples TRBV19 to TRBJ1-5; 7 bases are shared with TRBD1. V was clipped by 6 bases and J by 7 bases; unmatched bases: 15. Germline loops: CDR1 LNHDA, CDR2 SQIVND (reference sequence). This CDR3 contains 16 residues.

The CDR3 loop is CASSLGSASGNYEQYF. The CDR3 bases are TGTGCCAGCAGCTTGGGGTCGGCTAGCGGGAACTACGAGCAGTACTTC. The V gene is TRBV5-4, the J gene TRBJ2-7, with TRBD2 matching 9 bases. CDR1 SGHNT and CDR2 YYREEE come from the germline V gene (reference sequence). The CDR3 covers 16 residues. J gave up 3 bases and V 0 bases, and 7 bases lay outside the gene matches.

The chain joins TRBV9 to TRBJ2-7; 7 bases fit TRBD2. The CDR3 spans 15 residues. The germline gives CDR1 SGDLS, CDR2 YYNGEE. V was clipped by 3 bases and J by 3 bases; unmatched bases: 9. CDR3 coding DNA: TGTGCCAGCAGCGCCTCTTTGGGGGGGGACTACGAGCAGTACTTC. It codes for CASSASLGGDYEQYF.

The genes are TRBV6-5 and TRBJ1-1; 11 bases align to TRBD1. V was clipped by 7 bases and J by 7 bases; unmatched bases: 11. The CDR3 spans 15 residues. Looked up from germline, CDR1 is MNHEY and CDR2 is SVGAGI. The CDR3 region is CASNGQGAAGYEAFF. CDR3 sequence (DNA): TGTGCCAGCAACGGACAGGGGGCGGCGGGATATGAAGCTTTCTTT.

The chain is built from TRBV5-1 and TRBJ1-5; 7 bases map to TRBD1. The CDR3 has 15 amino acids. After removal of 2 bases from V and 3 bases from J, the junction contained 5 bases not matched to a gene. Germline-derived CDR1 and CDR2 are SGHRS and YFSETQ. The CDR3 bases are TGCGCCAGCAGCTTAAGACAGGGCCCCAATCAGCCCCAGCATTTT. Translating gives CASSLRQGPNQPQHF.

The chain uses TRBV6-1 and TRBJ2-7, with D perhaps TRBD1 (5 bases). The CDR3 is made up of 15 amino acids. Trimming pared 6 bases from V and 3 bases from J, leaving 18 bases between. Germline lookup yields CDR1 MNHNS and CDR2 SASEGT. The CDR3 coding sequence is TGTGCCAGCAGGGTAAGGACAACTGATCTCTACGAGCAGTACTTC. Amino acids: CASRVRTTDLYEQYF.

The rearrangement uses TRBV13 and TRBJ2-5; TRBD2 matches 13 bases. Near its end, the DNA agrees better with TRBJ2-7, so the J call may be wrong. The CDR3 length is 17 residues. Germline CDR1 reads PRHDT; CDR2 reads FYEKMQ (reference sequence). In DNA form, the CDR3 reads TGTGCCAGCAGCTTAGGACTAGCGGGGGGGCAATCCTACGAGCAGTACTTC. Amino acids: CASSLGLAGGQSYEQYF.

The chain links TRBV30 to TRBJ2-1; tentative D call: TRBD2 (5 bases). The germline V gene encodes CDR1 GTSNPN and CDR2 SVGIG (reference sequence). V was cut by 3 bases and J by 1 base, with 13 bases left in between. The CDR3 sequence is 15 residues long. In DNA form, the CDR3 reads TGTGCCTGGAGGAATAGGGCGGGTTCCTACAATGAGCAGTTCTTC. Residues: CAWRNRAGSYNEQFF.

The CDR3 spells CASSGGGGVLSYEQYF. The CDR3 DNA reads TGTGCCAGCAGTGGAGGCGGAGGGGTCCTCTCGTACGAGCAGTACTTC. The chain uses TRBV28 and TRBJ2-7; D might be TRBD2 (6 bases). Per germline, CDR1 MDHEN and CDR2 SYDVKM. The CDR3 runs to 16 residues. Trimming cost V 5 bases and J 4 bases, with 21 bases left between them.

This chain links TRBV5-5 with TRBJ1-1, with D unresolved. CDR1 and CDR2 (germline): SGHKS, YYEKEE (reference sequence). The CDR3 loop spans 15 amino acids. Between the trimmed V and J ends, which lost 0 bases and 4 bases, there was a span of 13 bases. The CDR3 is CASSLAPGISTEAFF. CDR3 sequence (DNA): TGTGCCAGCAGCTTGGCCCCCGGGATTAGCACTGAAGCTTTCTTT.

The chain joins TRBV5-1 to TRBJ1-3; D remains unclear. The CDR3 covers 16 residues. Trimming shortened V by 4 bases and J by 2 bases, and 16 bases separated the two germline ends. CDR1 and CDR2 (germline): SGHRS, YFSETQ. The CDR3 spells CASSRSSGVTGNTIYF. CDR3 nucleotides: TGCGCCAGCAGCCGGTCCTCCGGGGTTACTGGAAACACCATATATTTT. Looking up the rest from reference TRBV5-1 and TRBJ1-3 gives the full variable domain: KAGVTQTPRYLIKTRGQQVTLSCSPISGHRSVSWYQQTPGQGLQFLFEYFSETQRNKGNFPGRFSGRQFSNSRSEMNVSTLELGDSALYLCASSRSSGVTGNTIYFGEGSWLTVV.

The chain couples TRBV10-3 to TRBJ1-4; D may be TRBD1 (6 bases). Germline CDR1 is ENHRY and CDR2 is SYGVKD. The CDR3 has 12 residues. Trimming pared 4 bases from V and 12 bases from J, leaving 12 bases between. The CDR3 DNA follows: TGTGCCATCAGTGGGGGATACAGGGAACTGTTTTTT. As protein: CAISGGYRELFF.

This chain connects TRBV6-1 to TRBJ1-2, with 10 nucleotides matching TRBD1. The length of the CDR3 is 15 residues. V lost 0 bases, J lost 8 bases, and 6 bases stayed unmatched. Germline loops: CDR1 MNHNS, CDR2 SASEGT. The CDR3 DNA reads as TGTGCCAGCAGTGAAGCATGGGACAGGGGACGGGGCTACACCTTC. It translates to CASSEAWDRGRGYTF.

This chain joins TRBV12-5 and TRBJ2-1; the match to TRBD1 covers 8 bases. The germline V gene encodes CDR1 LGHNT and CDR2 FRNRAP. The CDR3 sequence is 21 residues long. Trimming took 5 bases from V and 6 from J; bases not matched to a gene: 27. As DNA, the CDR3 is TGTGCTAGTGGTCTCAACCCTAAAGGGCAGGGGGCGGCTTTTTTCCCCAATGAGCAGTTCTTC. This encodes CASGLNPKGQGAAFFPNEQFF.

The chain carries TRBV5-4 and TRBJ1-2; 7 nucleotides agree with TRBD1. CDR3 size: 13 residues. CDR1 is SGHNT, CDR2 YYREEE, per germline (reference sequence). The ends lost 2 bases at V and 3 bases at J; junction bases unmatched: 1. CDR3 loop: CASSFGTDYGYTF. The CDR3 coding sequence is TGTGCCAGCAGCTTCGGGACAGACTATGGCTACACCTTC.

The chain carries TRBV2 and TRBJ2-1; 15 positions agree with TRBD2. The CDR3 consists of 15 residues. V trimming: 4 bases; J trimming: 8 bases; junction bases outside the gene matches: 3. Germline loops: CDR1 SNHLY, CDR2 FYNNEI. The CDR3 DNA reads as TGTGCCAGCAGTGTCGGACTAGCGGGGGGGTATGAGCAGTTCTTC. Translating it yields CASSVGLAGGYEQFF.

The chain employs TRBV6-5 and TRBJ1-1; D is unresolved. The CDR3 consists of 13 residues. V was shortened by 4 bases and J by 0 bases, with 6 bases between the two germline ends. Germline V gives CDR1 MNHEY, CDR2 SVGAGI. The DNA of the CDR3 is TGTGCCAGCAGTTCATCAGTGAACACTGAAGCTTTCTTT. Translated: CASSSSVNTEAFF.

The chain combines TRBV11-3 with TRBJ2-5; 9 nucleotides align to TRBD1. Per germline, CDR1 SGHNT and CDR2 YENEEA. The CDR3 totals 15 residues. V lost 4 bases to trimming and J lost 0 bases; unmatched junction nucleotides: 3. CDR3 in amino acids: CASSSGTGYQETQYF. The CDR3 region has the DNA TGTGCCAGCAGCTCCGGGACAGGGTACCAAGAGACCCAGTACTTC.

The chain uses TRBV7-2 and TRBJ2-1; the D is unclear. The CDR3 has 14 amino acids. Trimming took off 2 bases at V and 5 bases at J, with 10 bases between the two ends. The germline V gene encodes CDR1 SGHTA and CDR2 FQGNSA. CDR3 DNA: TGTGCCAGCAGCTTAAGCTCACTAAACAATGAGCAGTTCTTC. Its translation is CASSLSSLNNEQFF.

As regards this clone: The sample has other DNA sequences that encode this CDR3 too. This chain joins TRBV16 and TRBJ1-5, with D hard to call. Trimming took 4 bases from V and 3 from J, leaving 22 bases between them. Germline V lookup: CDR1 KGHSY, CDR2 FQNENV. The CDR3 is 18 residues long. CDR3 bases: TGTGCCAGCAGCCCCCGGAGGGCGGGTGGGGTTGTCAATCAGCCCCAGCATTTT. Protein: CASSPRRAGGVVNQPQHF.

This rearrangement joins TRBV28 to TRBJ1-5; TRBD1 matches 10 bases. CDR3 length: 14 residues. Germline CDR1 reads MDHEN; CDR2 reads SYDVKM. J was trimmed by 4 bases and V by 8 bases; bases with no gene match: 5. Written as DNA, the CDR3 is TGTGCCAGCGCCCGGGGACAGGGGAATCAGCCCCAGCATTTT. This codes for CASARGQGNQPQHF.

The chain has TRBV4-1 and TRBJ2-3; 7 bases match TRBD2. V lost 1 base, J lost 1 base, and 5 bases stayed unmatched. The CDR3 has 16 residues. Germline assignment: CDR1 MGHRA and CDR2 YSYEKL. Here the CDR3 reads CASSQGSSGRTDTQYF. In DNA, the CDR3 is TGCGCCAGCAGCCAAGGGTCTAGCGGACGCACAGATACGCAGTATTTT.

The rearrangement links TRBV6-1 to TRBJ2-3, with D possibly being TRBD2 (7 bases). Trimming cost V 2 bases and J 0 bases, with 12 bases left between them. Germline loops: CDR1 MNHNS, CDR2 SASEGT. The CDR3 is made up of 16 amino acids. For the CDR3, the DNA is TGTGCCAGCAGTGAATTGGGGGGGGGCAGCACAGATACGCAGTATTTT. This gives the protein CASSELGGGSTDTQYF.

The chain couples TRBV6-5 to TRBJ1-1; 8 bases agree with TRBD1. The ends lost 6 bases at V and 1 base at J; junction bases unmatched: 4. The CDR3 runs 14 residues. CDR1 MNHEY and CDR2 SVGAGI come from the germline V gene. The CDR3 protein is CASRRDRRNTEAFF. Written as DNA, the CDR3 is TGTGCCAGCAGAAGGGACAGGAGGAACACTGAAGCTTTCTTT.

The chain has TRBV5-6 and TRBJ2-7; D is possibly TRBD2 (5 bases). The CDR3 is 15 amino acids. V was clipped by 2 bases and J by 4 bases, with 16 bases between them. Germline CDR1 SGHDT, CDR2 YYEEEE. CDR3 loop: CASSFTGFRFYEQYF. The CDR3 DNA reads as TGTGCCAGCAGCTTTACGGGATTTAGGTTTTACGAGCAGTACTTC.

This chain links TRBV18 with TRBJ1-3, with unresolved D. V was shortened by 6 bases and J by 0 bases, with 15 bases between the two germline ends. This CDR3 contains 16 residues. Germline loops: CDR1 KGHSH, CDR2 LQKENI. The CDR3 bases are TGTGCCAGCTCGAGGATCACCGACGTCTCTGGAAACACCATATATTTT. Protein sequence: CASSRITDVSGNTIYF. Full variable domain (missing parts from reference TRBV18 and TRBJ1-3): NAGVMQNPRHLVRRRGQEARLRCSPMKGHSHVYWYRQLPEEGLKFMVYLQKENIIDESGMPKERFSAEFPKEGPSILRIQQVVRGDSAAYFCASSRITDVSGNTIYFGEGSWLTVV.

CDR3: CASNVAGEWDTQYF. The CDR3, as DNA: TGCGCCAGCAACGTAGCGGGAGAATGGGATACGCAGTATTTT. This chain connects TRBV5-1 to TRBJ2-3; 9 bases are shared with TRBD2. CDR1 and CDR2 (germline): SGHRS, YFSETQ. The junction had 8 bases not matched to a gene; V was cut back by 6 bases and J by 6 bases. CDR3 size: 14 residues. Based on the CDR3 plus reference TRBV5-1 and TRBJ2-3, the full variable domain is KAGVTQTPRYLIKTRGQQVTLSCSPISGHRSVSWYQQTPGQGLQFLFEYFSETQRNKGNFPGRFSGRQFSNSRSEMNVSTLELGDSALYLCASNVAGEWDTQYFGPGTRLTVL.

V is TRBV5-1 and J is TRBJ1-1, with 10 bases fitting TRBD1. Trimming took 4 bases from V and 0 from J; bases not matched to a gene: 9. This CDR3 is built from 17 residues. Germline V gene data show CDR1 as SGHRS and CDR2 as YFSETQ. The CDR3 region has the DNA TGCGCCAGCAGCCCGGGACAGGGGTCCCTTATGAACACTGAAGCTTTCTTT. Translating gives CASSPGQGSLMNTEAFF.

The chain is built from TRBV10-1 and TRBJ1-1; the D gene is possibly TRBD1 (5 bases). Deletions cut 3 bases from V and 4 bases from J, with 12 bases between. Germline values: CDR1 WNHNN, CDR2 SYGVQD (reference sequence). The CDR3 loop spans 14 amino acids. CDR3 sequence: CASSEKGMVTEAFF. The CDR3 DNA follows: TGCGCCAGCAGTGAAAAGGGGATGGTCACTGAAGCTTTCTTT.

The CDR3 DNA is TGTGCCAGCAGTGATCGACAGGGTGACACAGATACGCAGTATTTT. This sequence encodes CASSDRQGDTDTQYF. J is TRBJ2-3 and V is TRBV6-4, with 7 bases matching TRBD1. Germline V gene lookup returns CDR1 MRHNA and CDR2 SNTAGT. The CDR3 sequence is 15 residues long. Trimming took 3 bases from V and 2 from J; bases not matched to a gene: 5.